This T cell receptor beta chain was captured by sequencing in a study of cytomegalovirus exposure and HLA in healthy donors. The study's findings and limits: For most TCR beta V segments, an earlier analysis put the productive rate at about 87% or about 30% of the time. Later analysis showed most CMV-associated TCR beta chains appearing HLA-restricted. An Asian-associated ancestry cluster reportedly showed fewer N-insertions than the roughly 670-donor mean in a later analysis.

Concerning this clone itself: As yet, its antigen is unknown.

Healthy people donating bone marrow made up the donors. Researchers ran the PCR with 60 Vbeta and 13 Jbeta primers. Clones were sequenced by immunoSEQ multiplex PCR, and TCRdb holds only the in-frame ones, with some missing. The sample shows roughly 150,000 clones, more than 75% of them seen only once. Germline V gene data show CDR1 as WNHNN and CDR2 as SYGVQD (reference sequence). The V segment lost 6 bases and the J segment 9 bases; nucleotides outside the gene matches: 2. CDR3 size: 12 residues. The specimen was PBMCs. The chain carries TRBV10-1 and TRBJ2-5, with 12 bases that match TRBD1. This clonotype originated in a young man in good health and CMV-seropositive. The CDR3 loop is CASRGTGGPQYF. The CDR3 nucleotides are TGCGCCAGCAGAGGGACAGGGGGCCCCCAGTACTTC.